This T cell receptor (beta chain) was captured by sequencing in a study of T-cell memory formation after mild COVID-19. Study summary: TCR clusters were mostly donor specific.

Sample barcodes and UMIs were carried by the TCR alpha and TCR beta cDNA libraries that 5'RACE generated with constant-segment primers. TCRdb reanalysed the 5' RACE reads using MiXCR and keeps one entry per CDR3 protein. The table shows 100,000 or so distinct CDR3 sequences, with around 10% occurring only once. Germline lookup yields CDR1 LGHNA and CDR2 YSLEER. The length of the CDR3 is 17 residues. The trim removed 0 bases at V and 6 bases at J, leaving 8 bases unmatched. Notes on the study in general: The study found balanced CD4/CD8 in clones contracting day 15 to 85 and a CD4+ lean in later expanders.

In regard to this clonotype: Its antigen is as yet unknown.

Sample: PBMCs or a T cell subset sorted from them (not recorded which). This chain joins TRBV4-3 and TRBJ1-6; 7 nucleotides agree with TRBD1. The receptor comes from a man between 18 and 35 years old who had mild COVID-19 (a few samples of this study predate the infection). Cell type and time point are not known. CDR3: CASSQDMQGVSNSPLHF. DNA for the CDR3: TGCGCCAGCAGCCAAGATATGCAGGGGGTTAGTAATTCACCCCTCCACTTT.